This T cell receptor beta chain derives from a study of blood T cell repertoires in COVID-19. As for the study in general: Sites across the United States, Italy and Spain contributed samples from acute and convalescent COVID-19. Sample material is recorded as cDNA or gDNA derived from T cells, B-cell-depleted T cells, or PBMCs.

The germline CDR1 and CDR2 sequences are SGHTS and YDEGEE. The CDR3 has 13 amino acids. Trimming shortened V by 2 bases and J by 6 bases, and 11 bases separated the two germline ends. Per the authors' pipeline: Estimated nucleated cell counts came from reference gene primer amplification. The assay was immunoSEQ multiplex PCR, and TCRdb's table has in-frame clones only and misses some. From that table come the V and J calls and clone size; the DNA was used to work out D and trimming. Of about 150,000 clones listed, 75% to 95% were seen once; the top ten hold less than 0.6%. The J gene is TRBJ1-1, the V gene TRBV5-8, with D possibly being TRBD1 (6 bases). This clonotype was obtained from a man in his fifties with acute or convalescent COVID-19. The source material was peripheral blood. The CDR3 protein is CASSFNRAAEAFF. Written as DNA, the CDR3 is TGTGCCAGCAGCTTTAACAGGGCGGCTGAAGCTTTCTTT.